The present T cell receptor (beta chain) was sequenced within a study of PD-L1 blockade in urothelial cancer listed by TCRdb under 2017. For the wider study: Every patient began therapy at some point between 2013 and 2015 and was given atezolizumab 1,200 mg intravenously every 3 weeks. Some 30 patients had pretreatment blood TCR-seq, roughly 25 had at least one posttreatment blood collection, and roughly 25 had tumor TCR-seq. Blood samples yielded a median of around 140,000 T cells and roughly 83,000 unique TCRs, with median clonality 0.080. An exploratory multi-omic analysis was conducted of the somatic, immune and clinical correlates of response to PD-L1 blockade with atezolizumab in urothelial cancer. TCR sequencing covered pretreatment tumor samples and matched, serially collected peripheral blood taken before and after atezolizumab treatment. About 85% of the roughly 29 patients were identified as males with urothelial cancer of bladder origin, and a prior smoking history was reported by 18 of 29 patients. An ECOG performance status of 0 or 1 was recorded for the patients, and 0 to 3 prior chemotherapy regimens had been received by the patients. Durable clinical benefit was achieved by nine patients and was not achieved by 20 patients. Durable clinical benefit was defined as a progression-free survival longer than 6 months, and TCR features were additionally tested against progression-free survival and overall survival. Blood samples were analyzed at 3 weeks after treatment start (second dose) and at 6 weeks after treatment start. Whole exome sequencing and RNA sequencing of pretreatment tumors were performed alongside TCR sequencing in the same patients.

The research as a whole found: Improved progression-free and overall survival was associated with having pretreatment peripheral blood TCR clonality below the median. Because the sample size was small (n ≈ 27) and many exploratory analyses were performed, the results are intended to be hypothesis-generating. At 3 weeks after the start of treatment, tumor-associated TCR clones in peripheral blood had expanded more in patients with durable benefit (n ≈ 22, p = 0.022).

A word on this clone: Its antigen remains undetermined. Nothing much larger sits one base from this clone, and base qualities are not available.

Each PCR received spiked-in synthetic TCR analog templates so that absolute template abundance could be estimated from read counts. TCRbeta CDR3 regions were amplified from genomic DNA with bias-controlled V and J gene primers using the immunoSEQ assay. Sequencing of rearranged TCRbeta segments was done at approximately 20X coverage. Processing in the source paper ran as follows. Clustering was used to correct sequencing errors, and CDR3s were annotated against IMGT to assign V, D and J genes. Downstream analyses used only productive TCRbeta rearrangements and left out out-of-frame or stop-codon sequences. To compute clonality, Shannon entropy was normalized by the log of the number of unique productive sequences and then subtracted from one. Fisher's exact test with Benjamini-Hochberg correction, at a threshold of adjusted p below 0.01, was used to find clones that differed between time points or between blood and tumor. Here the immuneACCESS table is served through TCRdb, limited to in-frame sequences with V and J called. Missing clones are a known gap in these copies; in checked studies unresolved V genes cover under half, and the rest lacks a known reason. V, J and clone size were drawn from that table, and D and trimming were deduced from the DNA. This sample gives tens of thousands of clones in total; approximately 80% of them show up just once. 15% to 20% of the sample belongs to the ten largest clones.

The sample's time point, from its label and the paper: pretreatment peripheral blood. A cohort of about 30 patients with locally advanced or metastatic urothelial carcinoma, treated at Memorial Sloan Kettering on a trial protocol, was included. Peripheral blood mononuclear cells were collected from each patient pretreatment and during treatment, giving between 1 and 8 total time points per patient. The Qiagen DNeasy Blood extraction kit was used to purify genomic DNA from total PBMCs and from tumor samples. Collected pretreatment and during treatment, PBMCs were isolated and stored as previously described. This clonotype was obtained from a man aged 55-75 years with urothelial cancer. The source was PBMCs, collected around atezolizumab (anti-PD-L1) treatment.

CDR3 region: CASSLSGRAADTQYF. The bases are TGTGCCAGCAGTTTATCGGGCAGGGCTGCAGATACGCAGTATTTT. This sequence uses TRBV28 and TRBJ2-3, with a weak D call of TRBD1 (5 bases match). Looking up the germline V gene yields CDR1 MDHEN and CDR2 SYDVKM. The CDR3, cysteine through phenylalanine, is 15 amino acids long. Only CDR3 DNA remains: 45 bases, in frame from the first base. V is pared back by 1 base and J by 4 bases, with 12 bases lying between the germline termini. Outside the CDR3, residues come from the reference TRBV28 and TRBJ2-3 proteins, so the full variable domain is: DVKVTQSSRYLVKRTGEKVFLECVQDMDHENMFWYRQDPGLGLRLIYFSYDVKMKEKGDIPEGYSVSREKKERFSLILESASTNQTSMYLCASSLSGRAADTQYFGPGTRLTVL.